This passage covers 31 T cell receptor beta chains from one sample sequenced in a study of HIV-infected patients and healthy controls. The repertoire came from unfractionated whole blood and reflected all unsorted peripheral T cells. Reverse transcription used approximately 500 ng RNA and constant-region primers for alpha and beta. Separate chain-specific third strand synthesis with multiplexing indices produced the alpha and beta libraries. TCRdb fed the 5' RACE reads into MiXCR, producing one record per CDR3 protein. The sample has roughly 18,000 distinct CDR3 sequences; more than 10% are singletons. Source material: blood. The receptors shown here come from an adult in good health.

The V call is TRBV19, the J call TRBJ1-5; D uncertain. Trimming took 1 base from V and 4 from J, leaving 8 bases between them. Germline loops: CDR1 LNHDA, CDR2 SQIVND (reference sequence). CDR3 length equals 14 residues. The CDR3 region is CASSIGASNQPQHF. For the CDR3, the DNA is TGTGCCAGTAGTATAGGGGCTTCTAATCAGCCCCAGCATTTT.

This clonotype was recorded at least ten times. The CDR3 loop is CASSDRASGNTIYF. The DNA of the CDR3 is TGTGCCAGCAGTGACCGCGCCTCTGGAAACACCATATATTTT. The chain links TRBV6-1 to TRBJ1-3; D unclear. Germline V gene data show CDR1 as MNHNS and CDR2 as SASEGT. The V gene lost 3 bases and the J gene lost 0 bases, with 6 bases spanning the gap. The CDR3 has 14 residues.

This clonotype came up a few times. The rearrangement uses TRBV7-2 and TRBJ2-1; the match to TRBD2 covers 9 bases. The CDR3 has 17 residues. The germline CDR1 and CDR2 sequences are SGHTA and FQGNSA. J lost 1 base, V lost 1 base, and 5 bases had no gene match. The CDR3 bases are TGTGCCAGCAGCTTAGGGGGGACTAGCAGGTCCTACAATGAGCAGTTCTTC. It is translated as CASSLGGTSRSYNEQFF.

This clonotype was observed at least ten times. The chain joins TRBV20-1 to TRBJ1-1, with no clear D. V was cut by 5 bases and J by 0 bases, with 10 bases left in between. This CDR3 region has 13 residues. Germline CDR1 is DFQATT and CDR2 is SNEGSKA (reference sequence). CDR3 protein: CSARTSMNTEAFF. In DNA, the CDR3 is TGCAGTGCTCGGACTTCTATGAACACTGAAGCTTTCTTT.

This chain uses TRBV27 with TRBJ1-4, with D uncertain. The V gene's germline CDR1 is MNHEY and CDR2 SMNVEV (reference sequence). The CDR3 runs to 15 residues. Trimming removed 6 bases from V and 3 bases from J, with 14 bases in between. The CDR3 nucleotides read TGTGCCAGCAGGATTCTGGCGTATGCTAATGAAAAACTGTTTTTT. Its translation: CASRILAYANEKLFF.

Many counts were recorded for this clonotype. V gene TRBV5-5 combines with J gene TRBJ1-5; D possibly corresponds to TRBD1 (6 bases). V lost 3 bases to trimming and J lost 7 bases, with 20 bases between them. This CDR3 has 16 residues. Per germline, CDR1 SGHKS and CDR2 YYEKEE (reference sequence). Written as DNA, the CDR3 is TGTGCCAGCAGCTATTGGGGGGCGCGTGTAGGACAGCCCCAGCATTTT. Residues: CASSYWGARVGQPQHF. Full variable domain (outside the CDR3, taken from reference TRBV5-5 and TRBJ1-5): DAGVTQSPTHLIKTRGQQVTLRCSPISGHKSVSWYQQVLGQGPQFIFQYYEKEERGRGNFPDRFSARQFPNYSSELNVNALLLGDSALYLCASSYWGARVGQPQHFGDGTRLSIL.

This sequence joins TRBV18 and TRBJ1-1; 10 positions match TRBD1. The CDR3 runs to 14 residues. Germline V lookup: CDR1 KGHSH, CDR2 LQKENI. V trimming: 6 bases; J trimming: 4 bases; junction bases outside the gene matches: 5. CDR3 in DNA: TGTGCCAGCTCGCAGGGACAGGGGAGCACTGAAGCTTTCTTT. Translating it yields CASSQGQGSTEAFF.

This clonotype occurred many times. This rearrangement joins TRBV18 to TRBJ2-3; TRBD1 agrees at 8 bases. The CDR3 is made up of 15 amino acids. Unmatched junction bases numbered 4, after V lost 5 bases and J lost 0 bases. Per germline, CDR1 KGHSH and CDR2 LQKENI. The chain's CDR3 is CASSTGGISTDTQYF. The CDR3 bases are TGTGCCAGCTCAACAGGGGGTATTAGCACAGATACGCAGTATTTT.

V usage is TRBV4-3 and J usage is TRBJ1-1; 7 bases line up with TRBD1. This CDR3 comprises 17 residues. With 0 bases clipped from V and 0 bases from J, the junction kept 7 bases outside the gene matches. Germline V lookup: CDR1 LGHNA, CDR2 YSLEER. CDR3: CASSQDRDSRMNTEAFF. The CDR3 DNA is TGCGCCAGCAGCCAAGATCGGGACAGCCGCATGAACACTGAAGCTTTCTTT.

This clonotype was counted ten times or more. V usage is TRBV4-1 and J usage is TRBJ1-1; no reliable D call. The germline gives CDR1 MGHRA, CDR2 YSYEKL. The CDR3 runs 15 residues. V lost 2 bases, J lost 0 bases, and 10 bases lay in between. The CDR3, as DNA: TGCGCCAGCAGCCAATGGAGCGAGATGAACACTGAAGCTTTCTTT. Translating it yields CASSQWSEMNTEAFF.

This chain uses TRBV5-1 with TRBJ2-5, with 15 nucleotides matching TRBD2. CDR3 length: 19 residues. V was pared by 0 bases and J by 2 bases, with 8 bases of the junction left unmatched. Germline CDR1 is SGHRS and CDR2 is YFSETQ. The CDR3 DNA is TGCGCCAGCAGCTTGGCCGGGACTAGCGGGGGGCCCCTTCAAGAGACCCAGTACTTC. Encoded protein: CASSLAGTSGGPLQETQYF. Variable domain in full (rest from reference TRBV5-1 and TRBJ2-5): KAGVTQTPRYLIKTRGQQVTLSCSPISGHRSVSWYQQTPGQGLQFLFEYFSETQRNKGNFPGRFSGRQFSNSRSEMNVSTLELGDSALYLCASSLAGTSGGPLQETQYFGPGTRLLVL.

In this sample, this clonotype turned up many times. The CDR3 sequence: CASSQDPDRGEKLFF. The CDR3 nucleotides read TGTGCCAGCAGCCAAGATCCGGACCGAGGGGAAAAACTGTTTTTT. The genes are TRBV4-2 and TRBJ1-4; D is unresolved. This CDR3 has 15 amino acids. Per germline, CDR1 LGHNA and CDR2 YNFKEQ. Trimming took off 0 bases at V and 8 bases at J, with 13 bases between the two ends.

This clonotype has at least ten counts. The J gene is TRBJ2-7, the V gene TRBV5-6; D might be TRBD1 (6 bases). Germline CDR1 reads SGHDT; CDR2 reads YYEEEE. The CDR3 sequence is 14 residues long. V lost 1 base to trimming and J lost 3 bases, with 11 bases between them. The CDR3 bases are TGTGCCAGCAGCTTGTGGGGGCATTTCTACGAGCAGTACTTC. This codes for CASSLWGHFYEQYF.

Regarding this clonotype: A read error may explain this, as a much larger clone is one base away. The chain links TRBV6-1 to TRBJ1-1; D unclear. CDR1 and CDR2 from the germline V gene are MNHNS and SASEGT. This CDR3 comprises 16 residues. V lost 4 bases to trimming and J lost 2 bases, with 17 bases between them. The CDR3 coding sequence is TGTGCCAGCAGTGCCAACCTCGGGGAAGAAAACACTGAAGCTTTCTTT. Amino acids: CASSANLGEENTEAFF.

Sample share makes this clonotype medium-sized. The CDR3 nucleotides read TGTGCCAGCAGCTTGGTTGTATTGGGAGAGCAGTTCTTC. Translation: CASSLVVLGEQFF. The chain couples TRBV5-5 to TRBJ2-1; D is undetermined. The CDR3 consists of 13 residues. Trimming shortened V by 0 bases and J by 10 bases, and 11 bases separated the two germline ends. Germline V gene lookup returns CDR1 SGHKS and CDR2 YYEKEE (reference sequence).

This clonotype is medium-sized within its sample. The chain links TRBV20-1 to TRBJ1-1; no definite D call. This CDR3 comprises 13 residues. CDR1 and CDR2 (germline): DFQATT, SNEGSKA (reference sequence). The V gene lost 3 bases and the J gene lost 0 bases, with 8 bases spanning the gap. The CDR3 is CSARPSLNTEAFF. The CDR3 DNA reads as TGCAGTGCTAGGCCCAGTTTGAACACTGAAGCTTTCTTT.

This clonotype has ten or more counts. Sequence at one end of the junction differs from germline and may be a read error. The genes are TRBV15 and TRBJ1-5; D is uncertain. The V gene's germline CDR1 is LNHNV and CDR2 YYDKDF (reference sequence). This CDR3 region has 14 residues. The CDR3 DNA sequence: TGTGCCACCAGCGGAGAGATAGGAGCGCAGCCCCAGCATTTT. Translating it yields CATSGEIGAQPQHF.

The table lists this clonotype with many counts. V and J are TRBV10-3 and TRBJ2-1, with 10 nucleotides matching TRBD1. Per germline, CDR1 ENHRY and CDR2 SYGVKD. Germline trimming cut 7 bases from V and 5 bases from J; bases unmatched to any gene: 5. The length of the CDR3 is 14 residues. The DNA for the CDR3 is TGTGCCATCAAGGCGGGACAGGGGAACAATGAGCAGTTCTTC. Its translation: CAIKAGQGNNEQFF.

This clonotype was counted a few times. This rearrangement joins TRBV5-5 to TRBJ2-3; D tentatively fits TRBD1 or TRBD2 (5 bases each). The germline CDR1 and CDR2 sequences are SGHKS and YYEKEE (reference sequence). This CDR3 region has 14 residues. With 4 bases removed from V and 1 base from J, the gap between germline ends came to 10 bases. CDR3 sequence (DNA): TGTGCCAGCAGCCGGGACCGCGGCACAGATACGCAGTATTTT. Its protein is CASSRDRGTDTQYF.

By proportion, this clonotype is medium-sized. This chain joins TRBV7-6 and TRBJ1-3, with D hard to call. Per germline, CDR1 SGHVS and CDR2 FNYEAQ. The ends were cut back, 5 bases at V and 2 bases at J, with 10 bases in the middle. The CDR3 covers 14 residues. The CDR3 DNA sequence: TGTGCCAGCAGCGCACGTCTAGCTGGAAACACCATATATTTT. Amino acids: CASSARLAGNTIYF.

This clonotype turned up a few times. CDR3 bases: TGTGCCAGCAGCAAAGTGGGGGACAGCACCTACGAGCAGTACTTC. As protein: CASSKVGDSTYEQYF. The chain uses TRBV21-1 and TRBJ2-7; TRBD1, the D gene given by the table, was not confirmed from the DNA. TRBV21-1 is deemed a pseudogene. This CDR3 contains 15 residues.

There are many counts of this clonotype. The rearrangement uses TRBV29-1 and TRBJ2-5; no reliable D call. The CDR3 has 12 amino acids. Between the trimmed V and J ends, which lost 3 bases and 1 base, there was a span of 6 bases. In germline, CDR1 is SQVTM, CDR2 ANQGSEA. CDR3 region: CSVDKSQETQYF. As DNA, the CDR3 is TGCAGCGTTGACAAGTCCCAAGAGACCCAGTACTTC.

This clonotype is deemed medium-sized (0.01 to 0.1%). V and J are TRBV27 and TRBJ1-1, with unresolved D. Trimming took off 2 bases at V and 1 base at J, with 8 bases between the two ends. CDR3 length: 14 residues. The germline gives CDR1 MNHEY, CDR2 SMNVEV (reference sequence). The CDR3 DNA reads TGTGCCAGCAGTTTAAGGGTGTCGAACACTGAAGCTTTCTTT. Translated, it gives CASSLRVSNTEAFF.

This clonotype was recorded many times. The chain links TRBV12-3 or TRBV12-4 to TRBJ1-2; D is undetermined. The CDR3 loop spans 11 amino acids. The V gene lost 6 bases and the J gene lost 6 bases, with 8 bases spanning the gap. The CDR3 sequence is CASRFPDGYTF. CDR3 DNA: TGTGCCAGCAGATTCCCTGATGGCTACACCTTC.

This clonotype was seen ten or more times. The V gene is TRBV6-2 or TRBV6-3, the J gene TRBJ2-1; D is uncertain. The length of the CDR3 is 15 residues. The germline V gene has CDR1 MNHEY and CDR2 SVGEGT. The V end was cut by 7 bases, the J end by 8 bases, with 21 bases between. The chain's CDR3 is CASTNPMKSLHEQFF. Here the CDR3 DNA reads TGTGCCAGCACCAACCCGATGAAATCACTACATGAGCAGTTCTTC.

This clonotype appeared many times. This chain joins TRBV12-3 or TRBV12-4 and TRBJ2-5, with D tentatively TRBD1 (6 bases). The CDR3 contains 17 residues. V was cut by 2 bases and J by 2 bases, with 18 bases left in between. The chain's CDR3 is CASSLKGRRGSQETQYF. CDR3 coding DNA: TGTGCCAGCAGTTTAAAAGGCCGCAGGGGTAGTCAAGAGACCCAGTACTTC.

This clonotype was counted ten times or more. This sequence joins TRBV6-6 and TRBJ1-4, with D perhaps matching TRBD1 (5 bases). CDR1 is MNHNY and CDR2 is SVGAGI in the germline V gene (reference sequence). V shed 5 bases and J shed 0 bases, with 10 bases lying between them. The CDR3 contains 15 residues. The CDR3, as DNA: TGTGCCAGCAGTGCAGGGACCGCAACTAATGAAAAACTGTTTTTT. Translated: CASSAGTATNEKLFF.

In this sample, this clonotype turned up a few times. The chain employs TRBV7-2 and TRBJ1-5; 12 nucleotides match TRBD1. This CDR3 spans 15 amino acids. The junction had 4 bases not matched to a gene; V was cut back by 5 bases and J by 5 bases. Germline CDR1 is SGHTA and CDR2 is FQGNSA. CDR3 protein: CASSDGTGGYQPQHF. As DNA, the CDR3 is TGTGCCAGCAGCGATGGGACAGGGGGCTATCAGCCCCAGCATTTT.

The sample holds many counts of this clonotype. The V call is TRBV19, the J call TRBJ1-2; D is perhaps TRBD1 (5 bases). The CDR3 has 14 residues. The germline V gene has CDR1 LNHDA and CDR2 SQIVND (reference sequence). Trimming cost V 3 bases and J 8 bases, with 16 bases left between them. Here the CDR3 DNA reads TGTGCCAGTAGTATCTCCGGGACGTTTACGGGCTACACCTTC. This codes for CASSISGTFTGYTF.

V usage is TRBV5-1 and J usage is TRBJ2-3; TRBD2 aligns across 10 bases. Trimming cost V 4 bases and J 4 bases; bases outside gene matches: 9. CDR3 length: 16 amino acids. Germline-derived CDR1 and CDR2 are SGHRS and YFSETQ. The CDR3 DNA follows: TGCGCCAGCAGCGGGGCCGGGACTAGCGCCGCAGATACGCAGTATTTT. Encoded protein: CASSGAGTSAADTQYF.

This clonotype ranks as medium-sized. The rearrangement joins TRBV12-3 or TRBV12-4 to TRBJ1-2, with D maybe TRBD1 (6 bases). The length of the CDR3 is 12 residues. Deletions cut 3 bases from V and 8 bases from J, with 10 bases between. CDR3: CASSFGQGGYTF. DNA for the CDR3: TGTGCCAGCAGTTTCGGGCAGGGGGGCTACACCTTC.